The table lists the clone carrying this TCR beta chain with many counts. Hyperthyroidism patients were newly diagnosed, had disease duration under 2 months, and were aged 18 to 65 years. PBMCs came from around 9.7 ml fresh peripheral blood. This record belongs to a study of T cells in Graves' hyperthyroidism and ophthalmopathy. Germline-derived CDR1 and CDR2 are SGHRS and YFSETQ. This CDR3 spans 17 amino acids. V lost 4 bases, J lost 4 bases, and 21 bases lay in between. Amplified regions were TCR beta CDR3 sequences from RNA transcripts. The primer set for the first-round RT-PCR of the TCR CDR3 was HTBI. TCRdb recomputed calls from the multiplex PCR reads with MiXCR, one row per CDR3 protein. There are a few hundred thousand distinct CDR3 sequences in the sample; 15% occur only once, and approximately 30% lies in the top ten.

Sequenced material: blood. The TCR comes from a woman aged 25 to 39 with Graves' hyperthyroidism. The chain uses TRBV5-1 and TRBJ2-1, with D possibly called TRBD1 or TRBD2 (7 bases each). The CDR3 DNA is TGCGCCAGCAGCGGGGGGGACAGAATTTCGCTATACAATGAGCAGTTCTTC. Translation: CASSGGDRISLYNEQFF.